A selection of T cell receptor beta chains follows, all from one sample in a study of regulatory T cells in long-lasting Graves disease. MiXCR was run by TCRdb on the multiplex PCR reads, yielding one entry per CDR3 protein. The sample consists of some 440,000 distinct CDR3 sequences, about a fifth of them appearing once. Sequencing was performed on peripheral blood mononuclear cells (PBMCs), taken when the disease was refractory, from a patient treated with antithyroid drugs. The receptors come from a female donor with Graves disease. Both conserved end residues are trimmed from each CDR3. A D gene is named only where the DNA matches it firmly. Expanded clones get a size class; other rows say once, few or many, or leave the size out.

>few|TRBV4-1|-|9|TRBJ1-2
ASSQDREML
>-|TRBV7-8|-|12|TRBJ1-1
ASSPSSSDTEAF
>few|TRBV11-1|-|16|TRBJ2-7
ASSLAVSRARGTYEQY
>-|TRBV7-3|-|12|TRBJ2-3
ASSLFPGTDTQY
>many|TRBV3-1|-|12|TRBJ2-7
ASSHEANSYEQY
>many|TRBV2|TRBD1|10|TRBJ1-1
ASETPGQEAF
>-|TRBV29-1|-|14|TRBJ2-6
SVGPKQGLGANVLT
>few|TRBV6-4|TRBD1|16|TRBJ1-4
ASSDPREGAMTNEKLF
>many|TRBV18|-|11|TRBJ2-7
ASSPHLDYEQY
>many|TRBV20-1|TRBD2|14|TRBJ2-1
SATGSGRAWHNEQF
>-|TRBV5-1|-|11|TRBJ1-5
ASSPTGHQPQH
>many|TRBV20-1|-|12|TRBJ2-7
SARNPRERYEQY
>few|TRBV28|-|12|TRBJ2-6
ASAWPSGANVLT
>many|TRBV12-3/TRBV12-4|-|11|TRBJ2-7
ASTKGGGYEQY
>many|TRBV20-1|-|9|TRBJ1-2
SARAYYGYT
>-|TRBV4-3|-|12|TRBJ1-1
ASSQDSDGPEAF
>few|TRBV28|-|15|TRBJ2-4
ASSLPGRNLAKNIQY
>-|TRBV27|-|13|TRBJ2-3
ASSQRGSRTDTQY
>many|TRBV9|TRBD1|11|TRBJ1-2
ASSEGTVDGYT
>many|TRBV30|TRBD1|11|TRBJ1-5
AWSPGGAQPQH
>-|TRBV5-1|-|13|TRBJ2-7
ASSLRGTATYEQY
>medium-sized|TRBV12-3/TRBV12-4|-|9|TRBJ2-7
ASSLGYEQY
>few|TRBV29-1|-|9|TRBJ1-2
SVGDFYGYT
>many|TRBV20-1|-|11|TRBJ1-2
SATEPRGEGYT
>many|TRBV12-5|-|13|TRBJ2-5
ASGLLGDPQETQY
>few|TRBV6-2/TRBV6-3|-|11|TRBJ1-2
ASSSDIGYGYT
>few|TRBV9|-|11|TRBJ1-2
ASSTSHRDGYT
>-|TRBV4-3|-|13|TRBJ2-7
ASSQDQGKFHEQY
>-|TRBV12-3/TRBV12-4|-|11|TRBJ2-5
ASSRTEQETQY
>many|TRBV20-1|TRBD2|12|TRBJ2-2
SAPLGRVDGELF
>few|TRBV15|TRBD1|13|TRBJ1-5
ATSPGTDSNQPQH
>many|TRBV7-2|TRBD2|15|TRBJ2-4
ASSSVAGGSAKNIQY
>few|TRBV6-1|-|10|TRBJ1-1
ASSTANTEAF
>-|TRBV20-1|-|12|TRBJ2-1
SAPGEAGNNEQF
>many|TRBV2|TRBD1|13|TRBJ1-3
ASSRQGSSGNTIY
>-|TRBV4-1|TRBD2|15|TRBJ2-2
ASSPALASGSIGELF
>few|TRBV7-9|TRBD2|12|TRBJ2-1
ASSSALGGNEQF
>many|TRBV6-1|TRBD2|13|TRBJ2-7
ASKKEGLASYEQY
>many|TRBV6-1|TRBD1|15|TRBJ2-5
ASSVGTGGYIGETQY
>-|TRBV20-1|TRBD2|12|TRBJ2-1
SASRREYYNEQF
>many|TRBV6-1|-|15|TRBJ1-6
ASSLDGGTRDNSPLH
>-|TRBV28|-|13|TRBJ2-1
ASSLSGFSYNEQF
>-|TRBV9|-|14|TRBJ2-2
ASSDPGTSIPGELF
>-|TRBV7-9|TRBD1|13|TRBJ1-1
ASSLVVTGGTEAF
>many|TRBV6-5|TRBD2|11|TRBJ2-5
ASSYQWGGTQY
>few|TRBV6-4|-|11|TRBJ1-1
ASSASENTEAF
>many|TRBV29-1|TRBD1|12|TRBJ2-7
SVEGVGTDYEQY
>-|TRBV7-9|TRBD1|12|TRBJ1-1
ASSLEGTEAEAF
>few|TRBV29-1|-|8|TRBJ1-1
SAGDIEAF
>-|TRBV6-5|TRBD1|14|TRBJ2-1
ASSYSTGTGGGEQF
>few|TRBV5-1|-|11|TRBJ2-7
ASSLEQFSEQY
>-|TRBV27|-|11|TRBJ2-5
ASGTLLRETQY
>many|TRBV27|-|13|TRBJ1-4
ASSPWREGGEKLF
>-|TRBV28|-|14|TRBJ2-7
ASSNLSGTFTYEQY
>-|TRBV10-2|-|10|TRBJ1-5
ASGELNQPQH